This TCR beta chain came from a study of regulatory T cells in long-lasting Graves disease. This clonotype has just a few counts. What it recognizes is unknown. The germline gives CDR1 MDHEN, CDR2 SYDVKM. V was clipped by 5 bases and J by 2 bases; unmatched bases: 9. The CDR3 extends over 16 amino acids. Study outcomes and limitations: It was in persistent disease that TRBV28, TRBJ1-2 and TRBJ2-5 were favored.

As to time point: persistent/refractory GD, antithyroid drugs over 5 years with positive TRAb. From PBMCs, RNA was extracted and then used to make the TCR library. Diagnosis followed American Thyroid Association guidelines for Graves' disease. Building the TCR beta libraries relied on iRepertoire HTBI primers, and CDR3 regions underwent Arm-PCR. Using its own MiXCR run on the multiplex PCR reads, TCRdb lists one record per CDR3 protein. The sample lists about 660,000 distinct CDR3 sequences; around 30% were seen once. This sequence originates from a female donor with Graves disease. Sequencing was performed on peripheral blood mononuclear cells (PBMCs), taken when the disease was refractory, from a patient treated with antithyroid drugs. The genes are TRBV28 and TRBJ1-5, with TRBD1 matching over 7 bases. The CDR3 DNA reads as TGTGCCAGCAGTCCCCTGACAGGGTGGGGCAATCAGCCCCAGCATTTT. Its translation: CASSPLTGWGNQPQHF.